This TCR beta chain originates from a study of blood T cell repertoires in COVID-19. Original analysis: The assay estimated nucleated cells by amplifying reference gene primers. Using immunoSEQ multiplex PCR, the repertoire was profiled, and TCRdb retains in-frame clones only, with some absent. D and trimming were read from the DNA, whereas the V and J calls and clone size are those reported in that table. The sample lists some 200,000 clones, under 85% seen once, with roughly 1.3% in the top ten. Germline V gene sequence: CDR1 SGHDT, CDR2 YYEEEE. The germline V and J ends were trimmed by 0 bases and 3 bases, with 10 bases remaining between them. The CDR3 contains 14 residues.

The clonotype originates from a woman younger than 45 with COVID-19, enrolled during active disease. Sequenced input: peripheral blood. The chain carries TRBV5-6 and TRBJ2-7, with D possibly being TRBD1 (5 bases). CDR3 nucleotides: TGTGCCAGCAGCTTGGGGGGCGGAAACTACGAGCAGTACTTC. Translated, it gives CASSLGGGNYEQYF.